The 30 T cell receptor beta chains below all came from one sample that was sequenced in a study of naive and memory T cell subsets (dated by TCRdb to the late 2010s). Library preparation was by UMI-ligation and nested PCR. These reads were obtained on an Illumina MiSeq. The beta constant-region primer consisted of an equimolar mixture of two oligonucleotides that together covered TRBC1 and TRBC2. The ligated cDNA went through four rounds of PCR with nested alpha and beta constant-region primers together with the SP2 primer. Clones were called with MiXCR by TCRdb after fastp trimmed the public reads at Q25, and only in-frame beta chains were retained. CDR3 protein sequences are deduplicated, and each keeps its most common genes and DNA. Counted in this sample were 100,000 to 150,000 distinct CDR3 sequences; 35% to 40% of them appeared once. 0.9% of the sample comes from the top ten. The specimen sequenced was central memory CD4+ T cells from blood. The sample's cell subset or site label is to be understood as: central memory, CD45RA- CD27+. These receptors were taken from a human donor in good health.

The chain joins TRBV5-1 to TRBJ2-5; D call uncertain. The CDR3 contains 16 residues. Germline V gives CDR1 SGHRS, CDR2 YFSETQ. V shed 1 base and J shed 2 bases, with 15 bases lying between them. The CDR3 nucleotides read TGCGCCAGCAGCTTGAGCCCACAAGGTCTACAAGAGACCCAGTACTTC. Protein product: CASSLSPQGLQETQYF.

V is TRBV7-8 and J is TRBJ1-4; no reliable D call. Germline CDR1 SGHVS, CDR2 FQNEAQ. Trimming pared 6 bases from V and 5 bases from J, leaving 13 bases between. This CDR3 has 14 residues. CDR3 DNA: TGTGCCAGCAGGCGTGGGGAGGGAAATGAAAAACTGTTTTTT. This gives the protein CASRRGEGNEKLFF.

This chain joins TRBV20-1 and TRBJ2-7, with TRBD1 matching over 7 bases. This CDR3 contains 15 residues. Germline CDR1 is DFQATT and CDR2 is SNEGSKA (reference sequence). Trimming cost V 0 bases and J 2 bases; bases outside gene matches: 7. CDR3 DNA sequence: TGCAGTGCTAGAGATATTGGGACAGCAACCTACGAGCAGTACTTC. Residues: CSARDIGTATYEQYF.

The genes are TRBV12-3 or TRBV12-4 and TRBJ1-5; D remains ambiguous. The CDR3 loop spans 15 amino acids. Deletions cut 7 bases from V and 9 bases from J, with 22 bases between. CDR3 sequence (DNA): TGTGCCAGCACCCCACCCGGCTCCACGGTAGGGCCCCAGCATTTT. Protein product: CASTPPGSTVGPQHF.

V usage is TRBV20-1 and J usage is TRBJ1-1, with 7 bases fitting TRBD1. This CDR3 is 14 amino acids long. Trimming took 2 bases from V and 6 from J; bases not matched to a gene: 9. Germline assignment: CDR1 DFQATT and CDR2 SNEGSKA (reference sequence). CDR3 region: CSARQVDRDAEAFF. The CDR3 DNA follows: TGCAGTGCTAGACAAGTCGACAGGGACGCTGAAGCTTTCTTT.

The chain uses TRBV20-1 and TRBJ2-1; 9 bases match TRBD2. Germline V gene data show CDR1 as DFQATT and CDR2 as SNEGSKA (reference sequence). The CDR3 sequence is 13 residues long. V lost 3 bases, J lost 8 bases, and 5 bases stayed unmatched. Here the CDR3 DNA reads TGCAGTGCTAGCAACAGCGGGAGGCATGAGCAGTTCTTC. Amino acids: CSASNSGRHEQFF.

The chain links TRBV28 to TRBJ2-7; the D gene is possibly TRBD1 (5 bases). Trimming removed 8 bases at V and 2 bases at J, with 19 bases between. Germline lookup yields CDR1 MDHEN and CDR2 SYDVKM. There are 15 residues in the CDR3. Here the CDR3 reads CASLGRDRGAYEQYF. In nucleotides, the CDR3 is TGTGCCAGCCTGGGCAGGGATCGTGGGGCCTACGAGCAGTACTTC.

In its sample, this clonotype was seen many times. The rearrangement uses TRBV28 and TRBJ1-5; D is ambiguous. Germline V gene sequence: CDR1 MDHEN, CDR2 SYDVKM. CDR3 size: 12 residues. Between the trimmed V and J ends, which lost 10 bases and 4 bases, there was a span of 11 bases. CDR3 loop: CATRLLNQPQHF. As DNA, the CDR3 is TGTGCCACCCGACTCCTTAATCAGCCCCAGCATTTT.

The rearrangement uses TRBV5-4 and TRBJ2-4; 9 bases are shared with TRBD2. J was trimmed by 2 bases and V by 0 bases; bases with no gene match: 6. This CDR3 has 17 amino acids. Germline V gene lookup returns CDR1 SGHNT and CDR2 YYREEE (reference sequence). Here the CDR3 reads CASSLGGGTSSKNIQYF. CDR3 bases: TGTGCCAGCAGCTTGGGTGGGGGGACTAGCTCCAAAAACATTCAGTACTTC.

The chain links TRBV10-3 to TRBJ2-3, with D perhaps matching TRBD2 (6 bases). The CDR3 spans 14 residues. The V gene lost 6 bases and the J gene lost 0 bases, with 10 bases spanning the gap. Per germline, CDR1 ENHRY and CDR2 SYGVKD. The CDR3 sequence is CAISGGTSTDTQYF. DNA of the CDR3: TGTGCCATCAGCGGCGGGACCAGCACAGATACGCAGTATTTT.

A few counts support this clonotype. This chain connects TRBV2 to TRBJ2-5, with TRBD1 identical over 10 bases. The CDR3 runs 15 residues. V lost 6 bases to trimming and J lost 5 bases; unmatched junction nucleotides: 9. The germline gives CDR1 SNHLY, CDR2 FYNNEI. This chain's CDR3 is CASSVRPGQGETQYF. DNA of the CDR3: TGTGCCAGCAGCGTTCGTCCGGGACAGGGGGAGACCCAGTACTTC.

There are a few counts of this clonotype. CDR3 amino acids: CSVLTGVNDEQYF. In nucleotides, the CDR3 is TGCAGCGTCCTAACAGGGGTGAATGACGAGCAGTACTTC. V and J are TRBV29-1 and TRBJ2-7; 7 bases match TRBD1. With V trimmed by 6 bases and J by 5 bases, 10 bases remained unmatched. The CDR3 contains 13 residues. CDR1 SQVTM and CDR2 ANQGSEA come from the germline V gene.

The CDR3 is CASSPDPYQETQYF. In nucleotides, the CDR3 is TGTGCCAGCAGCCCCGACCCGTACCAAGAGACCCAGTACTTC. The J gene is TRBJ2-5, the V gene TRBV14; D is undetermined. Germline CDR1 reads SGHDN; CDR2 reads FVKESK. Trimming pared 4 bases from V and 0 bases from J, leaving 9 bases between. The CDR3 length is 14 residues.

The CDR3 DNA reads TGTGCCAGCACGGGACAAGCGGGCTACACCTTC. It encodes CASTGQAGYTF. The chain is built from TRBV6-5 and TRBJ1-2; weak D call: TRBD1 (6 bases). This CDR3 is 11 amino acids long. Deletions cut 7 bases from V and 8 bases from J, with 11 bases between. Germline CDR1 MNHEY, CDR2 SVGAGI.

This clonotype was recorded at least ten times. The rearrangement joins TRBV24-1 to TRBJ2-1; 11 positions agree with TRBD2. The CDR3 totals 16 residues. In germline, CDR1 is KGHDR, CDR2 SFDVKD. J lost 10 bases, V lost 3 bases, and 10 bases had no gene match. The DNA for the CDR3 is TGTGCCACCAGTGATATAACTAGCGGGAGTTTTAGAGAGCAGTTCTTC. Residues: CATSDITSGSFREQFF.

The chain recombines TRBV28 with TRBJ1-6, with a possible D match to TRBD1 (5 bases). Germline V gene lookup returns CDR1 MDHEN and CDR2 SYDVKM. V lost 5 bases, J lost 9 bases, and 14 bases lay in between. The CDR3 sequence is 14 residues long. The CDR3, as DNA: TGTGCCAGCAGTCTTACGGGGGATACTTCACCCCTCCACTTT. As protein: CASSLTGDTSPLHF.

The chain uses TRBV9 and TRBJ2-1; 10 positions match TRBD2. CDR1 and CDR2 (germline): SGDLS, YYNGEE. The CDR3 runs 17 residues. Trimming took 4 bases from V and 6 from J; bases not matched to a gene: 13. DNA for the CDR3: TGTGCCAGCAGCCCACGAGGGGGAGCGGGAGGGGGCAATGAGCAGTTCTTC. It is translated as CASSPRGGAGGGNEQFF.

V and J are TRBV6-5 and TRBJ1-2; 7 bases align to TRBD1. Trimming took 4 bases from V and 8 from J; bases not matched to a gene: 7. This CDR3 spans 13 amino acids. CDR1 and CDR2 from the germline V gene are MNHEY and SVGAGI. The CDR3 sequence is CASSSRDRKGYTF. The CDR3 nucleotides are TGTGCCAGCAGTTCCCGGGACAGAAAAGGCTACACCTTC.

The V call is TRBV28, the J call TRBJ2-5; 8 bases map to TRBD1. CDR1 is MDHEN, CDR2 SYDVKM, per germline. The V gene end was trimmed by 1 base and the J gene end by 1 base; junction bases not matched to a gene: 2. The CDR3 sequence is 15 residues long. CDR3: CASSLYQGAQETQYF. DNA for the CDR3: TGTGCCAGCAGTTTATACCAGGGGGCCCAAGAGACCCAGTACTTC.

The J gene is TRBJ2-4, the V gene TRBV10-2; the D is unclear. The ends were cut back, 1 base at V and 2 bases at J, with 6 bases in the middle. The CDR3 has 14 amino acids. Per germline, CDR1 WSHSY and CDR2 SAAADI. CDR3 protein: CASSEWRTKNIQYF. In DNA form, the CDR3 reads TGCGCCAGCAGTGAGTGGCGGACCAAAAACATTCAGTACTTC.

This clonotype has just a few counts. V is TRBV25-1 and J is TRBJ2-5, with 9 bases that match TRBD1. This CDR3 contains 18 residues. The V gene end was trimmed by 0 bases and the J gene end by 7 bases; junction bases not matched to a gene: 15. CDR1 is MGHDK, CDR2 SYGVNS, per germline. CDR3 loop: CASSEYTAGQGPKGTQYF. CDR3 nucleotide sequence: TGTGCCAGCAGTGAATATACCGCCGGACAGGGGCCCAAAGGGACCCAGTACTTC.

In nucleotides, the CDR3 is TGCAGCGCAAGGACTAGCGGGAGGCAAGAGACCCAGTACTTC. Translated: CSARTSGRQETQYF. The chain combines TRBV29-1 with TRBJ2-5; 14 nucleotides agree with TRBD2. Germline values: CDR1 SQVTM, CDR2 ANQGSEA. V lost 7 bases to trimming and J lost 2 bases; unmatched junction nucleotides: 3. This CDR3 region has 14 residues.

The CDR3 here is CASSSPFSGNTEAFF. In DNA form, the CDR3 reads TGTGCCAGCAGTTCACCCTTCTCGGGGAACACTGAAGCTTTCTTT. The chain uses TRBV28 and TRBJ1-1, with D hard to call. The CDR3 covers 15 residues. Germline V gene lookup returns CDR1 MDHEN and CDR2 SYDVKM. The germline V and J ends were trimmed by 4 bases and 1 base, with 13 bases remaining between them.

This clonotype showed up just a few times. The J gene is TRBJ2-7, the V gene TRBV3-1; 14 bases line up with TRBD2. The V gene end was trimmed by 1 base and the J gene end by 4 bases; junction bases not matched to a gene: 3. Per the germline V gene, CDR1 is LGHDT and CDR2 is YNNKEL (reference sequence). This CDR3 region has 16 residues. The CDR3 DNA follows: TGTGCCAGCAGCCAAGGGACTAGCGGGAGGCAATACGAGCAGTACTTC. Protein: CASSQGTSGRQYEQYF.

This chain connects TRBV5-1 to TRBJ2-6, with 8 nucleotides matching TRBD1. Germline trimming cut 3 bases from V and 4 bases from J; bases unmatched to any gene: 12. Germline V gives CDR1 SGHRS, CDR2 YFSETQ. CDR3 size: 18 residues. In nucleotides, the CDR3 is TGCGCCAGCAGCTGGCTGGGACAGGTGGATTCAGGGGCCAACGTCCTGACTTTC. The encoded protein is CASSWLGQVDSGANVLTF.

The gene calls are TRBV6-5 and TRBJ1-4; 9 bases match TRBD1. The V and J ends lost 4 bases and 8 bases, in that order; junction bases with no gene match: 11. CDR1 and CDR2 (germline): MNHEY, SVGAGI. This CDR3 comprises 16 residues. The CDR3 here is CASSSGQGLFGEKLFF. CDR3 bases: TGTGCCAGCAGTTCCGGACAGGGGCTTTTTGGAGAAAAACTGTTTTTT.

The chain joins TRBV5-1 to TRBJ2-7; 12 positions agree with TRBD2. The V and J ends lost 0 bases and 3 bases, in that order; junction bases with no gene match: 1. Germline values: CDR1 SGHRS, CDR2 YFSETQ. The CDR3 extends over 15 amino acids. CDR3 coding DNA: TGCGCCAGCAGCTTGGGACTAGCGGGAGACTACGAGCAGTACTTC. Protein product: CASSLGLAGDYEQYF. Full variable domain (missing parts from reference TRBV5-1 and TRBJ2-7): KAGVTQTPRYLIKTRGQQVTLSCSPISGHRSVSWYQQTPGQGLQFLFEYFSETQRNKGNFPGRFSGRQFSNSRSEMNVSTLELGDSALYLCASSLGLAGDYEQYFGPGTRLTVT.

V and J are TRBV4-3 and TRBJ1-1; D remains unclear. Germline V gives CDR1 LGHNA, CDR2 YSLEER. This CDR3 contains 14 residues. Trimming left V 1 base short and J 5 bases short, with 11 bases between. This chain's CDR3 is CASSQGLGRTEAFF. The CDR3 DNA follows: TGCGCCAGCAGCCAAGGATTAGGGCGGACTGAAGCTTTCTTT.

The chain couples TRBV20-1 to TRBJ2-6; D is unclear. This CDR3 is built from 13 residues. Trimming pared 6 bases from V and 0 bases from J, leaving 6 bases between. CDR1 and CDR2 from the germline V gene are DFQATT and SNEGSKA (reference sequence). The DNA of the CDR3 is TGCAGTGCCCGGATCTCTGGGGCCAACGTCCTGACTTTC. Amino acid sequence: CSARISGANVLTF.

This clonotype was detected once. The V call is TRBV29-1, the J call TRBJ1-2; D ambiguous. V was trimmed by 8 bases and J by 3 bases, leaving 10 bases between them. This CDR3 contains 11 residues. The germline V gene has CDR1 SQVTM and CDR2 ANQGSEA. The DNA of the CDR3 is TGCAGCACCAGGACGGACTATGGCTACACCTTC. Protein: CSTRTDYGYTF.